These T cell receptor beta chains were read from a single sample in a study of shared clonotypes between healthy human individuals. Data came from immunoSEQ multiplex PCR; TCRdb stores just in-frame clones and leaves some out. The sample lists more than 550,000 clones; about 90% were seen once. Material: naive CD8+ T cells sorted from blood. The receptor source for this set is a man aged 25-40 years in good health. Both conserved end residues are part of each CDR3. A D gene is named only where the DNA matches it firmly. A row's size may be missing; if present it is once, few, many or a size class.

d_call: TRBD1; v_call: TRBV5-1; clone_size: -; j_call: TRBJ1-2; cdr3_aa: CASSSGTGFDGYTF; cdr3_nt: TGCGCCAGCAGCTCCGGGACAGGGTTTGATGGCTACACCTTC
d_call: TRBD1; v_call: TRBV11-3; clone_size: -; j_call: TRBJ2-1; cdr3_aa: CASSSIGTGNEQFF; cdr3_nt: TGTGCCAGCAGCTCGATCGGGACAGGGAATGAGCAGTTCTTC
d_call: TRBD2; v_call: TRBV11-2; clone_size: -; j_call: TRBJ2-1; cdr3_aa: CASSLGLAGGFNNEQFF; cdr3_nt: TGTGCCAGCAGCTTAGGGCTAGCGGGAGGTTTCAACAATGAGCAGTTCTTC
d_call: TRBD2; v_call: TRBV7-2; clone_size: -; j_call: TRBJ2-7; cdr3_aa: CASSSPGGRANEQYF; cdr3_nt: TGTGCCAGCAGCTCGCCTGGCGGGAGGGCCAACGAGCAGTACTTC
d_call: TRBD2; v_call: TRBV11-2; clone_size: -; j_call: TRBJ2-1; cdr3_aa: CASSNTGLAGGGTYNEQFF; cdr3_nt: TGTGCCAGCAGCAACACGGGACTAGCGGGAGGGGGGACATACAATGAGCAGTTCTTC
d_call: -; v_call: TRBV11-2; clone_size: -; j_call: TRBJ1-1; cdr3_aa: CAGGVGLNTEAFF; cdr3_nt: TGTGCTGGAGGGGTAGGGTTGAACACTGAAGCTTTCTTT
d_call: -; v_call: TRBV11-3; clone_size: -; j_call: TRBJ2-7; cdr3_aa: CASSLGFGSAYEQYF; cdr3_nt: TGTGCCAGCAGCTTAGGGTTCGGGAGCGCCTACGAGCAGTACTTC
d_call: TRBD2; v_call: TRBV7-9; clone_size: -; j_call: TRBJ2-5; cdr3_aa: CASRLAGGETQYF; cdr3_nt: TGTGCCAGCAGACTAGCGGGAGGAGAGACCCAGTACTTC
d_call: -; v_call: TRBV27; clone_size: -; j_call: TRBJ1-2; cdr3_aa: CASSLAARVDYGYTF; cdr3_nt: TGTGCCAGCAGTTTAGCAGCGCGGGTGGACTATGGCTACACCTTC
d_call: TRBD1; v_call: TRBV11-2; clone_size: -; j_call: TRBJ2-7; cdr3_aa: CASSPLDRGLYEQYF; cdr3_nt: TGTGCCAGCAGCCCCCTGGACAGGGGGCTCTACGAGCAGTACTTC
d_call: -; v_call: TRBV7-9; clone_size: few; j_call: TRBJ1-1; cdr3_aa: CASSSLGDTEAFF; cdr3_nt: TGTGCCAGCAGCTCCCTAGGGGACACTGAAGCTTTCTTT
d_call: TRBD2; v_call: TRBV11-2; clone_size: -; j_call: TRBJ2-1; cdr3_aa: CASSLLAGGHNEQFF; cdr3_nt: TGTGCCAGCAGCCTGCTAGCGGGAGGGCACAATGAGCAGTTCTTC
d_call: TRBD2; v_call: TRBV7-9; clone_size: -; j_call: TRBJ2-7; cdr3_aa: CASSYPSGAAYEQYF; cdr3_nt: TGTGCCAGCAGTTACCCTAGCGGGGCAGCCTACGAGCAGTACTTC
d_call: -; v_call: TRBV4-1; clone_size: -; j_call: TRBJ2-7; cdr3_aa: CASSSQGTSYEQYF; cdr3_nt: TGCGCCAGCAGCTCCCAGGGGACCTCCTACGAGCAGTACTTC
d_call: -; v_call: TRBV5-1; clone_size: -; j_call: TRBJ2-7; cdr3_aa: CASSPGPSYEQYF; cdr3_nt: TGCGCCAGCAGCCCTGGCCCTTCCTACGAGCAGTACTTC
d_call: -; v_call: TRBV4-1; clone_size: once; j_call: TRBJ1-5; cdr3_aa: CASSHLEGGEHQPQHF; cdr3_nt: TGCGCCAGCAGCCACCTGGAGGGGGGGGAGCATCAGCCCCAGCATTTT
d_call: TRBD1; v_call: TRBV6-1; clone_size: -; j_call: TRBJ2-3; cdr3_aa: CASRLTGATTDTQYF; cdr3_nt: TGTGCCAGCAGACTGACAGGGGCCACCACAGATACGCAGTATTTT
d_call: -; v_call: TRBV7-9; clone_size: -; j_call: TRBJ1-4; cdr3_aa: CASSPTLPNPWEKLFF; cdr3_nt: TGTGCCAGCAGCCCAACCTTGCCCAACCCTTGGGAAAAACTGTTTTTT
d_call: -; v_call: TRBV19; clone_size: -; j_call: TRBJ2-2; cdr3_aa: CASSAHLAPSGELFF; cdr3_nt: TGTGCCAGTAGTGCCCACCTAGCGCCCAGCGGGGAGCTGTTTTTT
d_call: -; v_call: TRBV10-1; clone_size: once; j_call: TRBJ2-3; cdr3_aa: CASSTTTGSGTDTQYF; cdr3_nt: TGCGCCAGCAGTACCACCACAGGGTCCGGCACAGATACGCAGTATTTT
d_call: TRBD1; v_call: TRBV4-3; clone_size: -; j_call: TRBJ2-3; cdr3_aa: CASSPLWGQGGNTDTQYF; cdr3_nt: TGCGCCAGCAGCCCACTGTGGGGACAGGGGGGAAACACAGATACGCAGTATTTT
d_call: TRBD1; v_call: TRBV27; clone_size: -; j_call: TRBJ2-5; cdr3_aa: CASSSGTGSGETQYF; cdr3_nt: TGTGCCAGCAGTAGCGGGACAGGGTCGGGGGAGACCCAGTACTTC
d_call: -; v_call: TRBV19; clone_size: -; j_call: TRBJ2-7; cdr3_aa: CASSTTRWTEGQYF; cdr3_nt: TGTGCCAGTAGTACGACTAGGTGGACGGAGGGGCAGTACTTC
d_call: TRBD1; v_call: TRBV28; clone_size: -; j_call: TRBJ1-5; cdr3_aa: CASSSEADRDYQPQHF; cdr3_nt: TGTGCCAGCAGTTCAGAAGCCGACAGGGATTATCAGCCCCAGCATTTT
d_call: -; v_call: TRBV28; clone_size: -; j_call: TRBJ1-5; cdr3_aa: CASSLRFGDSNQPQHF; cdr3_nt: TGTGCCAGCAGTTTAAGGTTTGGAGATAGCAATCAGCCCCAGCATTTT
d_call: -; v_call: TRBV5-6; clone_size: -; j_call: TRBJ2-1; cdr3_aa: CASSFRVWGQNYNEQFF; cdr3_nt: TGTGCCAGCAGCTTTAGAGTTTGGGGACAAAACTACAATGAGCAGTTCTTC
d_call: -; v_call: TRBV5-6; clone_size: once; j_call: TRBJ1-1; cdr3_aa: CASSLAPFRGENTEAFF; cdr3_nt: TGTGCCAGCAGCTTAGCCCCCTTCCGCGGGGAGAACACTGAAGCTTTCTTT
d_call: -; v_call: TRBV27; clone_size: -; j_call: TRBJ2-7; cdr3_aa: CASSPPTREQYF; cdr3_nt: TGTGCCAGCAGTCCCCCCACGAGGGAGCAGTACTTC
d_call: -; v_call: TRBV9; clone_size: -; j_call: TRBJ1-3; cdr3_aa: CASSESGNTIYF; cdr3_nt: TGTGCCAGCAGCGAATCCGGAAACACCATATATTTT
d_call: -; v_call: TRBV27; clone_size: -; j_call: TRBJ2-7; cdr3_aa: CASSLWKPGGKGEQYF; cdr3_nt: TGTGCCAGCAGTTTATGGAAGCCCGGGGGCAAGGGCGAGCAGTACTTC
d_call: -; v_call: TRBV28; clone_size: -; j_call: TRBJ2-3; cdr3_aa: CASRRDDTQYF; cdr3_nt: TGTGCCAGCCGACGCGACGATACGCAGTATTTT
d_call: -; v_call: TRBV5-6; clone_size: -; j_call: TRBJ1-5; cdr3_aa: CASSLAGGIGNQPQHF; cdr3_nt: TGTGCCAGCAGCTTGGCGGGGGGAATAGGCAATCAGCCCCAGCATTTT
d_call: -; v_call: TRBV11-2; clone_size: -; j_call: TRBJ1-1; cdr3_aa: CASSLVGPTEAFF; cdr3_nt: TGTGCCAGCAGCTTAGTGGGGCCCACTGAAGCTTTCTTT
d_call: TRBD2; v_call: TRBV23-1; clone_size: -; j_call: TRBJ2-6; cdr3_aa: CASSQRGEWANVLTF; cdr3_nt: TGCGCCAGCAGTCAACGGGGGGAATGGGCCAACGTCCTGACTTTC
d_call: -; v_call: TRBV27; clone_size: -; j_call: TRBJ1-1; cdr3_aa: CASSSQMGMGDTEAFF; cdr3_nt: TGTGCCAGCAGTTCCCAAATGGGGATGGGAGACACTGAAGCTTTCTTT
d_call: -; v_call: TRBV7-3; clone_size: -; j_call: TRBJ2-3; cdr3_aa: CASSLDSTDTQYF; cdr3_nt: TGTGCCAGCAGCTTGGACTCCACAGATACGCAGTATTTT
d_call: -; v_call: TRBV21-1; clone_size: once; j_call: TRBJ2-7; cdr3_aa: CASSKGGSGRAPHEQYF; cdr3_nt: TGTGCCAGCAGCAAAGGTGGGAGCGGGAGGGCCCCCCACGAGCAGTACTTC
d_call: -; v_call: TRBV5-1; clone_size: -; j_call: TRBJ2-3; cdr3_aa: CASNLGGFGLGTDTQYF; cdr3_nt: TGCGCCAGCAACCTCGGGGGTTTTGGCTTGGGCACAGATACGCAGTATTTT
d_call: TRBD2; v_call: TRBV7-9; clone_size: -; j_call: TRBJ2-1; cdr3_aa: CASSSGEGTYNEQFF; cdr3_nt: TGTGCCAGCAGCTCGGGGGAGGGAACCTACAATGAGCAGTTCTTC
d_call: TRBD1; v_call: TRBV28; clone_size: -; j_call: TRBJ2-6; cdr3_aa: CASSWDPRGSGANVLTF; cdr3_nt: TGTGCCAGCAGTTGGGACCCCAGGGGGTCTGGGGCCAACGTCCTGACTTTC
d_call: TRBD2; v_call: TRBV7-8; clone_size: -; j_call: TRBJ2-7; cdr3_aa: CASSYRSGSPYEQYF; cdr3_nt: TGTGCCAGCAGCTACCGTAGCGGGAGTCCCTACGAGCAGTACTTC
d_call: TRBD2; v_call: TRBV30; clone_size: -; j_call: TRBJ2-7; cdr3_aa: CAWRGASGSYEQYF; cdr3_nt: TGTGCCTGGAGAGGAGCTAGCGGCTCCTACGAGCAGTACTTC
d_call: -; v_call: TRBV7-8; clone_size: -; j_call: TRBJ2-1; cdr3_aa: CASSYREAGFLYNEQFF; cdr3_nt: TGTGCCAGCAGCTACAGGGAAGCGGGTTTCCTCTACAATGAGCAGTTCTTC
d_call: TRBD1; v_call: TRBV27; clone_size: -; j_call: TRBJ2-5; cdr3_aa: CASSLRGHQETQYF; cdr3_nt: TGTGCCAGCAGTTTGAGGGGGCACCAAGAGACCCAGTACTTC
d_call: -; v_call: TRBV4-3; clone_size: once; j_call: TRBJ2-1; cdr3_aa: CASSQAARSGDEQFF; cdr3_nt: TGCGCCAGCAGCCAAGCTGCAAGGAGTGGGGATGAGCAGTTCTTC
d_call: TRBD1; v_call: TRBV11-1; clone_size: -; j_call: TRBJ2-2; cdr3_aa: CASSVGTGHRELFF; cdr3_nt: TGTGCCAGCAGCGTAGGGACAGGGCACCGGGAGCTGTTTTTT
d_call: TRBD1; v_call: TRBV27; clone_size: -; j_call: TRBJ2-3; cdr3_aa: CASSLDRGHEDTQYF; cdr3_nt: TGTGCCAGCAGTTTGGACAGGGGGCACGAAGATACGCAGTATTTT
d_call: TRBD2; v_call: TRBV27; clone_size: -; j_call: TRBJ2-1; cdr3_aa: CASSPEISGSYNEQFF; cdr3_nt: TGTGCCAGCAGTCCGGAAATCAGCGGGAGCTACAATGAGCAGTTCTTC
d_call: -; v_call: TRBV28; clone_size: -; j_call: TRBJ2-7; cdr3_aa: CASSSTDYEQYF; cdr3_nt: TGTGCCAGCAGTTCGACAGATTACGAGCAGTACTTC
d_call: TRBD1; v_call: TRBV15; clone_size: -; j_call: TRBJ1-4; cdr3_aa: CATSRDRGGEKLFF; cdr3_nt: TGTGCCACCAGCCGTGACAGGGGAGGTGAAAAACTGTTTTTT
d_call: TRBD1; v_call: TRBV27; clone_size: few; j_call: TRBJ2-7; cdr3_aa: CASRRGTGGTYEQYF; cdr3_nt: TGTGCCAGCAGGCGCGGGACAGGGGGAACCTACGAGCAGTACTTC
d_call: -; v_call: TRBV19; clone_size: -; j_call: TRBJ2-5; cdr3_aa: CASSTPPGGAEETQYF; cdr3_nt: TGTGCCAGTAGTACCCCCCCTGGGGGGGCGGAGGAGACCCAGTACTTC
d_call: -; v_call: TRBV19; clone_size: -; j_call: TRBJ1-2; cdr3_aa: CASSIATDTYGYTF; cdr3_nt: TGTGCCAGTAGTATAGCAACAGATACCTATGGCTACACCTTC
d_call: -; v_call: TRBV19; clone_size: -; j_call: TRBJ1-4; cdr3_aa: CASSPPSNEKLFF; cdr3_nt: TGTGCCAGTAGTCCCCCCAGTAATGAAAAACTGTTTTTT
d_call: -; v_call: TRBV11-3; clone_size: -; j_call: TRBJ2-1; cdr3_aa: CASSLGQGTYNEQFF; cdr3_nt: TGTGCCAGCAGCTTGGGCCAGGGGACCTACAATGAGCAGTTCTTC
d_call: -; v_call: TRBV5-8; clone_size: few; j_call: TRBJ2-7; cdr3_aa: CASSFEQYF; cdr3_nt: TGTGCCAGCAGCTTCGAGCAGTACTTC
d_call: -; v_call: TRBV27; clone_size: -; j_call: TRBJ1-1; cdr3_aa: CASHFGPEAFF; cdr3_nt: TGTGCCAGCCATTTCGGGCCTGAAGCTTTCTTT
d_call: -; v_call: TRBV10-1; clone_size: -; j_call: TRBJ2-2; cdr3_aa: CASREESNTGELFF; cdr3_nt: TGCGCCAGCAGGGAGGAATCGAACACCGGGGAGCTGTTTTTT
d_call: TRBD1; v_call: TRBV6-1; clone_size: -; j_call: TRBJ1-2; cdr3_aa: CASRSQGGINYGYTF; cdr3_nt: TGTGCCAGCCGCTCACAGGGGGGGATTAACTATGGCTACACCTTC
d_call: TRBD1; v_call: TRBV29-1; clone_size: once; j_call: TRBJ1-2; cdr3_aa: CSVVRLDRLGGGYTF; cdr3_nt: TGCAGCGTTGTTCGTCTGGACAGGCTCGGAGGAGGCTACACCTTC